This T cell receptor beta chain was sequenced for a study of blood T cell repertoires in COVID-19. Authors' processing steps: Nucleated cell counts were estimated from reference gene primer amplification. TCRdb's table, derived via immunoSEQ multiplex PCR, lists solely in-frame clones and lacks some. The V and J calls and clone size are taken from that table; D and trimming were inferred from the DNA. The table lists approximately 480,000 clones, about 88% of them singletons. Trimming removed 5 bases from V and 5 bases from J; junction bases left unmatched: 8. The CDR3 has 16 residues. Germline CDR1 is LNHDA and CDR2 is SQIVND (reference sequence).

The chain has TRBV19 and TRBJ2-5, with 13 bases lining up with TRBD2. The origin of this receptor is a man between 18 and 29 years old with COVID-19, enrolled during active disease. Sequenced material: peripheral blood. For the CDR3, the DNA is TGTGCCAGTAGTTCCCGTGGACTAGCGGGAGTGGAGACCCAGTACTTC. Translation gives CASSSRGLAGVETQYF.